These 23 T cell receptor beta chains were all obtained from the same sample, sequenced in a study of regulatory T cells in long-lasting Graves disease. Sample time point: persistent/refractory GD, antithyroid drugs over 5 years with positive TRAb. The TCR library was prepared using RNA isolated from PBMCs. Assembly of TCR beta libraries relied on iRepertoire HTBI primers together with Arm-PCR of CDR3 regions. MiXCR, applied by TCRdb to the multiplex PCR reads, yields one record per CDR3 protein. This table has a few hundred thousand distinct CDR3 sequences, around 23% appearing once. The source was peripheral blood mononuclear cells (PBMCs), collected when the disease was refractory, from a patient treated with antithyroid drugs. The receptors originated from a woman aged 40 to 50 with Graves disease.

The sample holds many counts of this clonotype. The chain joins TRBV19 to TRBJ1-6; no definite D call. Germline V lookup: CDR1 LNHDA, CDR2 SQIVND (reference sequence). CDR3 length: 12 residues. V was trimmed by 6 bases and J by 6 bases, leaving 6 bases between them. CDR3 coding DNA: TGTGCCAGTAGGGACGGTAATTCACCCCTCCACTTT. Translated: CASRDGNSPLHF.

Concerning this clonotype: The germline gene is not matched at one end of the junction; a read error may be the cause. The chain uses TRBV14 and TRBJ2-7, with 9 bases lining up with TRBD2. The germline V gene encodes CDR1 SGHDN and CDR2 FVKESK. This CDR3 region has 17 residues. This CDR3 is CASGQVRGAGGPYEQYF. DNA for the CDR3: TGTGCCAGCGGCCAAGTAAGAGGAGCGGGAGGCCCCTACGAGCAGTACTTC.

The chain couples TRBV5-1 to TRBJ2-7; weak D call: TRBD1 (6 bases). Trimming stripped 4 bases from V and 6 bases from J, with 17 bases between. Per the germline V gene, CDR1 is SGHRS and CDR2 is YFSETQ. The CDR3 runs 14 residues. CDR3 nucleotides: TGCGCCAGCAGCCCGCGCTCCACAGGGCCCGAGCAGTACTTC. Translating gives CASSPRSTGPEQYF.

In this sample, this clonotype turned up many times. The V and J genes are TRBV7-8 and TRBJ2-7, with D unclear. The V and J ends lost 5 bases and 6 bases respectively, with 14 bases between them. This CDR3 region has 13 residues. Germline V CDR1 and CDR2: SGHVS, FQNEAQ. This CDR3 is CASSQGPTLEQYF. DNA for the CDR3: TGTGCCAGCAGCCAAGGGCCCACACTCGAGCAGTACTTC.

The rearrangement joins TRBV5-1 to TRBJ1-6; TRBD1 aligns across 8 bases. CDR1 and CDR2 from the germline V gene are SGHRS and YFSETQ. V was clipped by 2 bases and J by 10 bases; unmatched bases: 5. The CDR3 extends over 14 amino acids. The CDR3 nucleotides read TGCGCCAGCAGCTTAACAGGGGGTGGCTCACCCCTCCACTTT. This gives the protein CASSLTGGGSPLHF.

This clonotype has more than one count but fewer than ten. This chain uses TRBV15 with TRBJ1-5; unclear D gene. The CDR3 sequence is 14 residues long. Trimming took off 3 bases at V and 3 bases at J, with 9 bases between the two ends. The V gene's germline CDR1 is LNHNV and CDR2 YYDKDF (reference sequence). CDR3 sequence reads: CATSSRRNNQPQHF. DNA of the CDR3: TGTGCCACCAGCAGTAGACGGAACAATCAGCCCCAGCATTTT.

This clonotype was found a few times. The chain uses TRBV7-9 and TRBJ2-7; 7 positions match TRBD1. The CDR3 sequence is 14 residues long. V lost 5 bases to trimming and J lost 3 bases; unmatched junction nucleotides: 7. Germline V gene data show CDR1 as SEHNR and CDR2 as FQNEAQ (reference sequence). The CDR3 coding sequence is TGTGCCAGCAGCATGCCGGGACAGATCTACGAGCAGTACTTC. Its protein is CASSMPGQIYEQYF.

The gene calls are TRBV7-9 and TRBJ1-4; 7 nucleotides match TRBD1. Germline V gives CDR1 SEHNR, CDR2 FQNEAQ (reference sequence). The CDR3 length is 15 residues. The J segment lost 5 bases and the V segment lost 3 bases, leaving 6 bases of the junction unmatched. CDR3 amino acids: CASSLFVTGNEKLFF. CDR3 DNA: TGTGCCAGCAGCTTGTTCGTGACAGGGAATGAAAAACTGTTTTTT.

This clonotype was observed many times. The CDR3 sequence: CASCPGQGIEPQHF. CDR3 nucleotide sequence: TGTGCCAGCTGCCCAGGACAGGGTATAGAGCCCCAGCATTTT. The J gene is TRBJ1-5, the V gene TRBV2; 8 bases are shared with TRBD1. The germline V gene encodes CDR1 SNHLY and CDR2 FYNNEI. This CDR3 is built from 14 residues. V lost 8 bases and J lost 8; bases outside the gene matches: 11.

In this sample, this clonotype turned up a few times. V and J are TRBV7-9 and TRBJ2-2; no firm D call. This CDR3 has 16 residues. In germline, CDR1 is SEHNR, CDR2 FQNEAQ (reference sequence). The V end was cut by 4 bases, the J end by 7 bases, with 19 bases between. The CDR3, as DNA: TGTGCCAGCAGCTCTTCATTAGACCCGATACTCGGGGAGCTGTTTTTT. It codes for CASSSSLDPILGELFF.

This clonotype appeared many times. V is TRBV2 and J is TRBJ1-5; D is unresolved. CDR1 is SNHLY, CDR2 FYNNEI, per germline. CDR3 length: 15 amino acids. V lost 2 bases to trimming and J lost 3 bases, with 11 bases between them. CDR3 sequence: CASSENSFANQPQHF. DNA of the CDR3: TGTGCCAGCAGTGAAAACAGCTTTGCCAATCAGCCCCAGCATTTT.

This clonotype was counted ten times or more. The CDR3 DNA sequence: TGTGCCAGCATGAGGGCGGGCGAGGCGGCGGGCGAGCAGTACTTC. Its protein product is CASMRAGEAAGEQYF. This chain links TRBV6-1 with TRBJ2-7; tentative D call: TRBD2 (5 bases). The V end lost 7 bases, the J end lost 6 bases, and 22 bases lay between the germline ends. The V gene's germline CDR1 is MNHNS and CDR2 SASEGT. The CDR3 extends over 15 amino acids.

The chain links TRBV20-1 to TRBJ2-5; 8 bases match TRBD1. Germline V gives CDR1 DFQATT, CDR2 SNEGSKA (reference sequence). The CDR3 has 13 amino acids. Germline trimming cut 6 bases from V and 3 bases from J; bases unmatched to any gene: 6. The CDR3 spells CSALGQVKETQYF. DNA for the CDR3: TGCAGTGCCCTGGGACAGGTGAAAGAGACCCAGTACTTC.

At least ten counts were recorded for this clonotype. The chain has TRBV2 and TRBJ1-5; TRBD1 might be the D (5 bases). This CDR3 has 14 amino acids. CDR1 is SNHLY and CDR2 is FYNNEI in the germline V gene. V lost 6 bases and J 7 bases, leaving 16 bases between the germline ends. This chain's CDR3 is CASSWDGPRQPQHF. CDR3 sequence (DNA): TGTGCCAGCAGCTGGGACGGACCCAGGCAGCCCCAGCATTTT.

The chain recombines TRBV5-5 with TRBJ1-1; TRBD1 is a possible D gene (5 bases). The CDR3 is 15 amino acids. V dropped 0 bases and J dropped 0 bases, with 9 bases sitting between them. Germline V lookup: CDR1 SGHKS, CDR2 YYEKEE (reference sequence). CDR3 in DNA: TGTGCCAGCAGCTTGGAACGGGGCATGAACACTGAAGCTTTCTTT. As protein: CASSLERGMNTEAFF.

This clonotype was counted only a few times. In DNA form, the CDR3 reads TGTGCCAGCCTAAGATCAGAGAGCACCGGGGAGCTGTTTTTT. Translation gives CASLRSESTGELFF. The chain links TRBV3-1 to TRBJ2-2; D gene unclear. This CDR3 region has 14 residues. The V and J ends lost 8 bases and 4 bases respectively, with 14 bases between them. The germline V gene has CDR1 LGHDT and CDR2 YNNKEL (reference sequence).

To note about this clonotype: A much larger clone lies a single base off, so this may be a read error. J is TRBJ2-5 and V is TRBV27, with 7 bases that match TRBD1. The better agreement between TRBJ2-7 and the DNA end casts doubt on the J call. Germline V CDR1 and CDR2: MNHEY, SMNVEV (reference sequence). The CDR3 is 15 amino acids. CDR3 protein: CASSIYTGAQSEQYF. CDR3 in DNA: TGTGCCAGCAGTATATATACAGGGGCCCAAAGCGAGCAGTACTTC.

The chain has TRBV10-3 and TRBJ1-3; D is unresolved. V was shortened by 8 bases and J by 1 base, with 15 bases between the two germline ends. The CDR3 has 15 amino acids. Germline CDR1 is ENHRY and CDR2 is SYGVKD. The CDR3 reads CAIRRGGDSGNTIYF. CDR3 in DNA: TGTGCCATCCGGCGGGGTGGCGATTCTGGAAACACCATATATTTT.

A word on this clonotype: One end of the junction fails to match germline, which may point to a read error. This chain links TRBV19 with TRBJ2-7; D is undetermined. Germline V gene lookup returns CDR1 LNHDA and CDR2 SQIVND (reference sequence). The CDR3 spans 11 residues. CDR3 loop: CASGMNHEQYF. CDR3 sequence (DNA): TGTGCCAGTGGTATGAACCACGAGCAGTACTTC.

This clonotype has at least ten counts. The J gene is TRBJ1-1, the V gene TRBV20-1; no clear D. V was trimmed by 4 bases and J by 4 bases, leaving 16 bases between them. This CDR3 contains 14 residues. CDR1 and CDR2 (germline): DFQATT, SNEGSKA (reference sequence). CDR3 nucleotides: TGCAGTGCTATAGCCGAAGGCGGAATCACTGAAGCTTTCTTT. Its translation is CSAIAEGGITEAFF.

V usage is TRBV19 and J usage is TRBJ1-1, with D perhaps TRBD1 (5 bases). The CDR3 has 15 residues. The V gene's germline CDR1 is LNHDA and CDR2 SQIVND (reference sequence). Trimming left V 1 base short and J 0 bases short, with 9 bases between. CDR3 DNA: TGTGCCAGTAGTATAGGGGGGACGGTGAACACTGAAGCTTTCTTT. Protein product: CASSIGGTVNTEAFF.

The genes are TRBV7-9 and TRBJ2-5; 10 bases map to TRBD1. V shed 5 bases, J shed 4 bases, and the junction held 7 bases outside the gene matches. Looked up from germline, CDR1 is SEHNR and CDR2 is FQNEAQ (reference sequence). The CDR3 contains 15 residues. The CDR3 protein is CASSPGTGDIETQYF. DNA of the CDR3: TGTGCCAGCAGCCCCGGGACAGGGGATATAGAGACCCAGTACTTC.

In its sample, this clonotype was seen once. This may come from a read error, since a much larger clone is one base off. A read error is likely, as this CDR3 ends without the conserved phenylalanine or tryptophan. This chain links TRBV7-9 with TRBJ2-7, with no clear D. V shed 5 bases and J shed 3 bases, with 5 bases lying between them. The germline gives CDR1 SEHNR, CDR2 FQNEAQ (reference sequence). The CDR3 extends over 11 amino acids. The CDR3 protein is CASSRDYEQYL. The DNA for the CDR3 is TGTGCCAGCAGCCGAGACTACGAGCAGTACCTC.